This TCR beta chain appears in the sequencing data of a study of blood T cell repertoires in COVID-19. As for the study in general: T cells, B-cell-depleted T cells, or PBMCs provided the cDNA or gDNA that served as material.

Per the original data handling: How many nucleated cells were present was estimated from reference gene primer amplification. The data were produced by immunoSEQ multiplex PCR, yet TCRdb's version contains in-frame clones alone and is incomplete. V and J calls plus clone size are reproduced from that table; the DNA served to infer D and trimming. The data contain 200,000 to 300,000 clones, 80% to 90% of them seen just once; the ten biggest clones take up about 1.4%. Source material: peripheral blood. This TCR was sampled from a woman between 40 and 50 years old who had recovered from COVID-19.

This CDR3 is CASSLVWGEQYEQYF. Written as DNA, the CDR3 is TGTGCCAGCAGCTTAGTCTGGGGGGAACAATACGAGCAGTACTTC. V is TRBV7-2 and J is TRBJ2-7; a possible D gene is TRBD2 (6 bases). The V and J ends lost 1 base and 4 bases respectively, with 14 bases between them. The germline CDR1 and CDR2 sequences are SGHTA and FQGNSA. CDR3 length: 15 residues. The full variable domain, rest sourced from reference TRBV7-2 and TRBJ2-7, is GAGVSQSPSNKVTEKGKDVELRCDPISGHTALYWYRQSLGQGLEFLIYFQGNSAPDKSGLPSDRFSAERTGGSVSTLTIQRTQQEDSAVYLCASSLVWGEQYEQYFGPGTRLTVT.